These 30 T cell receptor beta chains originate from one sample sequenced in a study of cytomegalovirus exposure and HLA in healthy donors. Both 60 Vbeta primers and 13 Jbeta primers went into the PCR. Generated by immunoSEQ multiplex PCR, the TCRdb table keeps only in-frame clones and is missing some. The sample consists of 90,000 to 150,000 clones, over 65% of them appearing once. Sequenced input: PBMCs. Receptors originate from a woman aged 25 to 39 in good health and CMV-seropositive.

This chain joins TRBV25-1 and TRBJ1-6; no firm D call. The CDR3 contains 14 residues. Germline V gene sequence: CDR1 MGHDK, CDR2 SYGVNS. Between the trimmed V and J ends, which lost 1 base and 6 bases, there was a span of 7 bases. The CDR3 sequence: CASSELTVNSPLHF. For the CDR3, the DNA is TGTGCCAGCAGTGAATTGACTGTTAATTCACCCCTCCACTTT. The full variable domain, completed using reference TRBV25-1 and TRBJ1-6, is EADIYQTPRYLVIGTGKKITLECSQTMGHDKMYWYQQDPGMELHLIHYSYGVNSTEKGDLSSESTVSRIRTEHFPLTLESARPSHTSQYLCASSELTVNSPLHFGNGTRLTVT.

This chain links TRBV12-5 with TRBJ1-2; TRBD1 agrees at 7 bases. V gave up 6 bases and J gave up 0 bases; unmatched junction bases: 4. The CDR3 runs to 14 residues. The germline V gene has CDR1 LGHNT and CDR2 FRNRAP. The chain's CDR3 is CASGLGTANYGYTF. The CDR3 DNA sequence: TGTGCTAGTGGACTGGGGACAGCTAACTATGGCTACACCTTC.

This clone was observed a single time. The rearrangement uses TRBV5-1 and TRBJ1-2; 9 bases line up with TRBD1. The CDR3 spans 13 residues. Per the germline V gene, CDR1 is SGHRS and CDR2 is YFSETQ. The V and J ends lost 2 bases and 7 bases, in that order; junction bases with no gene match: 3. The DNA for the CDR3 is TGCGCCAGCAGCTTCGGACAGGGGACTGGCTACACCTTC. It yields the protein CASSFGQGTGYTF.

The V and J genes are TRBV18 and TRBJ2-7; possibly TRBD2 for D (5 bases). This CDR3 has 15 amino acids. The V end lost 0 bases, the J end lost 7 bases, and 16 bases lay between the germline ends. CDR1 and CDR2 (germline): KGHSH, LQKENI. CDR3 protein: CASSPPSGKGREQYF. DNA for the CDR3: TGTGCCAGCTCACCACCCTCGGGAAAGGGTCGGGAGCAGTACTTC.

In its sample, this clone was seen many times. CDR3 sequence (DNA): TGTGCCAGCAGTTACAACAGGGAGATAGATACGCAGTATTTT. The encoded protein is CASSYNREIDTQYF. The rearrangement uses TRBV25-1 and TRBJ2-3; D might be TRBD1 (6 bases). This CDR3 is built from 14 residues. V was shortened by 5 bases and J by 5 bases, with 14 bases between the two germline ends. Looked up from germline, CDR1 is MGHDK and CDR2 is SYGVNS.

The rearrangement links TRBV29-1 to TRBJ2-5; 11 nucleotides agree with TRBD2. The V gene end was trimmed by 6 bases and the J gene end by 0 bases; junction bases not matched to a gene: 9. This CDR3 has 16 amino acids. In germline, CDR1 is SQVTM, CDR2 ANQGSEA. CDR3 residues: CSVQLTSGGYQETQYF. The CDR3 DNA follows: TGCAGCGTACAATTAACTAGCGGGGGTTACCAAGAGACCCAGTACTTC.

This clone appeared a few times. The chain's CDR3 is CASSSSRVAGVTDTQYF. CDR3 DNA: TGTGCCAGCAGCTCATCCCGGGTAGCGGGGGTCACAGATACGCAGTATTTT. V gene TRBV9 combines with J gene TRBJ2-3; 9 bases are a match to TRBD2. Germline V gives CDR1 SGDLS, CDR2 YYNGEE. Trimming removed 4 bases from V and 2 bases from J; junction bases left unmatched: 11. The CDR3 contains 17 residues.

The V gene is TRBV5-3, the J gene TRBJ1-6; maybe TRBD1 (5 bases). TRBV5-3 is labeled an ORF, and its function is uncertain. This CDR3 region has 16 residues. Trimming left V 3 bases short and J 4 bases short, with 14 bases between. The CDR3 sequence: CARSSGGARYNSPLHF. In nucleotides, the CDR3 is TGTGCCAGAAGCTCGGGGGGAGCGAGGTATAATTCACCCCTCCACTTT.

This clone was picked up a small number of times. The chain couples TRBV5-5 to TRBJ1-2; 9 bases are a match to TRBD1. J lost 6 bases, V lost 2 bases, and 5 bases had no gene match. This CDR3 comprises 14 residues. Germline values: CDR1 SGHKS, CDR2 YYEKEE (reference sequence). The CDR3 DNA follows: TGTGCCAGCAGCTTACAGGGGGCGATGGATGGCTACACCTTC. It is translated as CASSLQGAMDGYTF.

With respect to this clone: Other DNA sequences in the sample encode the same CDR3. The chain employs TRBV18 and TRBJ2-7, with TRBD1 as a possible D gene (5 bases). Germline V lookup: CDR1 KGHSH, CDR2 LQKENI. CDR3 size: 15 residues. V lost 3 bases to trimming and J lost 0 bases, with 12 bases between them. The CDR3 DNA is TGTGCCAGCTCACCGGGTCAGGGTAACTCCTACGAGCAGTACTTC. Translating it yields CASSPGQGNSYEQYF.

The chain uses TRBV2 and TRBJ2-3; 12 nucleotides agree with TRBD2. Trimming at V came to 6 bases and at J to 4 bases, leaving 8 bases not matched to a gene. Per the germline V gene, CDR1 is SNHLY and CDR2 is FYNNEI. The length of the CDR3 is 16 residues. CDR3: CASRLPTSGGSDTQYF. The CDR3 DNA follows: TGTGCCAGCAGGCTCCCGACTAGCGGGGGCTCAGATACGCAGTATTTT.

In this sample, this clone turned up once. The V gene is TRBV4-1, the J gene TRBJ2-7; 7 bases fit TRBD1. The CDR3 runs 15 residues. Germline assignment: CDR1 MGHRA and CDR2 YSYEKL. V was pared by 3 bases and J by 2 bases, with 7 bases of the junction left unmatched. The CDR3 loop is CASSHLQGQPYEQYF. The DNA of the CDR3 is TGCGCCAGCAGCCATCTACAGGGGCAACCCTACGAGCAGTACTTC.

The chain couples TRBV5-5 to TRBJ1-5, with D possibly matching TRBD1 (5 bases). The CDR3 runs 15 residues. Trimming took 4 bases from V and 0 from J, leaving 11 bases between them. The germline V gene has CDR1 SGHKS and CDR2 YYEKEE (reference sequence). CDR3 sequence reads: CASSARGDSNQPQHF. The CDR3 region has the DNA TGTGCCAGCAGCGCGCGGGGGGATAGCAATCAGCCCCAGCATTTT.

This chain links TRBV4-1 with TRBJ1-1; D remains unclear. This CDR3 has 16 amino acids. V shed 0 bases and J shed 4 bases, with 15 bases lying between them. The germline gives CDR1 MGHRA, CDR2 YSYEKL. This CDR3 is CASSQERRVEVTEAFF. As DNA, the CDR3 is TGCGCCAGCAGCCAAGAAAGGCGGGTAGAGGTCACTGAAGCTTTCTTT.

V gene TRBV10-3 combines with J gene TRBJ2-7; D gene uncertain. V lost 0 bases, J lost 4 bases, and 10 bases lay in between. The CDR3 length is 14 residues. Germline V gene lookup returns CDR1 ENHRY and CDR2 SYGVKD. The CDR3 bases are TGTGCCATCAGTGAGTCATGGGCAGCTTACGAGCAGTACTTC. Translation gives CAISESWAAYEQYF.

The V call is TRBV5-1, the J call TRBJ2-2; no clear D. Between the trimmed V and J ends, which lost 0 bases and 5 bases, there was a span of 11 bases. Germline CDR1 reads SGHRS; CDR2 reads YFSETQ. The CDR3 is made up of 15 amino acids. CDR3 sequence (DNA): TGCGCCAGCAGCTTGGCCCCGGGTGGTACCGGGGAGCTGTTTTTT. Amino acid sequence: CASSLAPGGTGELFF.

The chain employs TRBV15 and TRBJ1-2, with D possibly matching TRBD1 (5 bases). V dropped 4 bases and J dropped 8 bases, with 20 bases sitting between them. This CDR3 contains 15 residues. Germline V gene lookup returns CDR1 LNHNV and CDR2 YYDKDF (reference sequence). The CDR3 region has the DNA TGTGCCACCAGCACTTACGCGGGACTCCGGGGGGGCTACACCTTC. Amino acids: CATSTYAGLRGGYTF.

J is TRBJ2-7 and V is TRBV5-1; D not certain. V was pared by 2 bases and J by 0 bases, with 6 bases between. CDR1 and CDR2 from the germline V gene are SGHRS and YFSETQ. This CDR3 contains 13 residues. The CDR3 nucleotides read TGCGCCAGCAGCTTAACGAGCTCCTACGAGCAGTACTTC. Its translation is CASSLTSSYEQYF.

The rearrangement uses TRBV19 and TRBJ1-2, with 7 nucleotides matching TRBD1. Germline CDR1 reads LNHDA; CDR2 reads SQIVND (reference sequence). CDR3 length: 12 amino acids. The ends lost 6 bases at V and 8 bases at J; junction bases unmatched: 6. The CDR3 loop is CASSHRDRGYTF. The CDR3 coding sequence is TGTGCCAGTAGCCACCGGGACAGAGGCTACACCTTC.

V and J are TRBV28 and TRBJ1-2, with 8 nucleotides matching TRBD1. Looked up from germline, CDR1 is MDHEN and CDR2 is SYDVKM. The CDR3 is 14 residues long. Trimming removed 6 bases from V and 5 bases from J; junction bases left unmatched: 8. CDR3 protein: CASRIPDRGYGYTF. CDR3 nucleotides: TGTGCCAGCAGGATACCTGACAGGGGATATGGCTACACCTTC.

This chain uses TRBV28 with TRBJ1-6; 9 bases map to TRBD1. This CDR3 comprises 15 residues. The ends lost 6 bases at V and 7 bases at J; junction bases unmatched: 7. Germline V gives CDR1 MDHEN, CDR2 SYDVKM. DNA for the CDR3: TGTGCCAGCAGCTCCAGGACAGGGGTAAATTCACCCCTCCACTTT. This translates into CASSSRTGVNSPLHF.

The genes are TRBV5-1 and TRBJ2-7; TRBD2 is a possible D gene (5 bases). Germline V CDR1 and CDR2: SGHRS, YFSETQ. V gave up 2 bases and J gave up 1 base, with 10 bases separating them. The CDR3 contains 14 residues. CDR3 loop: CASSLSGSSYEQYF. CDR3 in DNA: TGCGCCAGCAGCTTATCGGGATCTTCCTACGAGCAGTACTTC. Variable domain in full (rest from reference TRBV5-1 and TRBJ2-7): KAGVTQTPRYLIKTRGQQVTLSCSPISGHRSVSWYQQTPGQGLQFLFEYFSETQRNKGNFPGRFSGRQFSNSRSEMNVSTLELGDSALYLCASSLSGSSYEQYFGPGTRLTVT.

As DNA, the CDR3 is TGTGCCACCAGCAGAGATTCCCCGGGACTAGCGGGGGATACGCAGTATTTT. Translating it yields CATSRDSPGLAGDTQYF. The chain combines TRBV15 with TRBJ2-3; 13 bases are a match to TRBD2. V lost 0 bases to trimming and J lost 6 bases; unmatched junction nucleotides: 6. The CDR3 has 17 residues. The germline V gene encodes CDR1 LNHNV and CDR2 YYDKDF (reference sequence). Full variable domain (missing parts from reference TRBV15 and TRBJ2-3): DAMVIQNPRYQVTQFGKPVTLSCSQTLNHNVMYWYQQKSSQAPKLLFHYYDKDFNNEADTPDNFQSRRPNTSFCFLDIRSPGLGDTAMYLCATSRDSPGLAGDTQYFGPGTRLTVL.

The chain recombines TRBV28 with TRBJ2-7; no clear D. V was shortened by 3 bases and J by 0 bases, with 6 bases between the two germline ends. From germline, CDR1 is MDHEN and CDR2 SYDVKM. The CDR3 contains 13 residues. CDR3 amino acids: CASSFLSSYEQYF. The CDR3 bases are TGTGCCAGCAGTTTCCTCAGCTCCTACGAGCAGTACTTC.

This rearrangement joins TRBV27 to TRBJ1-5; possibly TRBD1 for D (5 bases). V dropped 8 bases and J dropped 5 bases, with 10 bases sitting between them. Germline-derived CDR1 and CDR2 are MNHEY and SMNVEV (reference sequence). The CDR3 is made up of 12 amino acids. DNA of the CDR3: TGTGCCAGCGGTGCGGGGGATCAGCCCCAGCATTTT. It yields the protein CASGAGDQPQHF.

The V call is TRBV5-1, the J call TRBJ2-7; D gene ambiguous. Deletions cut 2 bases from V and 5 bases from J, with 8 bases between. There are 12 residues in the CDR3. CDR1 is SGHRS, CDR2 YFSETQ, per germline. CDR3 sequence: CASSFQENEQYF. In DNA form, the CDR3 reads TGCGCCAGCAGCTTTCAGGAAAACGAGCAGTACTTC.

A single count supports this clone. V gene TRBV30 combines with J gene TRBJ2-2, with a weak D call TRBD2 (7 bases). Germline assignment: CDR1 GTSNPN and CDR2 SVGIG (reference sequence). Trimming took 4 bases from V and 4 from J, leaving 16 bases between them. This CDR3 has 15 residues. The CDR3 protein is CAWIRGAPGTGELFF. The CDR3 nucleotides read TGTGCCTGGATTCGGGGGGCGCCGGGCACCGGGGAGCTGTTTTTT.

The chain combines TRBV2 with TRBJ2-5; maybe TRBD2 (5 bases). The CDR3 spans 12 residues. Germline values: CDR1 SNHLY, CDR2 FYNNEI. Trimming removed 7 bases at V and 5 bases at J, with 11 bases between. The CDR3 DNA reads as TGTGCCAGCACTAGCCTTGGGGAGACCCAGTACTTC. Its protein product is CASTSLGETQYF.

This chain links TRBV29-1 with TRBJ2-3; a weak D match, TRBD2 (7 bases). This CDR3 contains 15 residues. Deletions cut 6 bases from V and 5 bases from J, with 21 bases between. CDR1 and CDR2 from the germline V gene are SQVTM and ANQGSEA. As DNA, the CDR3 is TGCAGCGTAACCCTCCCCTCCGGGGGGCAAGATACGCAGTATTTT. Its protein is CSVTLPSGGQDTQYF.

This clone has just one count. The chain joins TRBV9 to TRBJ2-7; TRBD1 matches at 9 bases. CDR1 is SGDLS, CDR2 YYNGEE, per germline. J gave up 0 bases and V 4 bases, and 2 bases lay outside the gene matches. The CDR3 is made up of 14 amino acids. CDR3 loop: CASSQGQGSYEQYF. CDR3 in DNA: TGTGCCAGCAGCCAGGGACAGGGCTCCTACGAGCAGTACTTC. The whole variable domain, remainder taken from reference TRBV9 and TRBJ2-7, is DSGVTQTPKHLITATGQRVTLRCSPRSGDLSVYWYQQSLDQGLQFLIQYYNGEERAKGNILERFSAQQFPDLHSELNLSSLELGDSALYFCASSQGQGSYEQYFGPGTRLTVT.